One sample yielded the 19 T cell receptor beta chains listed below, sequenced in a study of shared clonotypes between healthy human individuals. The assay was immunoSEQ multiplex PCR, and TCRdb's table has in-frame clones only and misses some. The sample lists under 850,000 clones, 92% occurring once. Terminally differentiated effector memory CD45RA+ cells were excluded from the naive CD8 cells, which were CD45RO-negative and positively selected for CCR7. The sample taken for sequencing was naive CD8+ T cells sorted from blood. These receptor sequences come from a man aged 25 to 45 in good health.

The chain carries TRBV7-2 and TRBJ2-1; possible D gene TRBD2, 5 bases. The germline V and J ends were trimmed by 1 base and 0 bases, with 13 bases remaining between them. This CDR3 is 17 amino acids long. Germline CDR1 and CDR2: SGHTA and FQGNSA. CDR3 in DNA: TGTGCCAGCAGCTTAGAAGCGGTATTTAGCTCCTACAATGAGCAGTTCTTC. This translates into CASSLEAVFSSYNEQFF. The whole variable domain, remainder taken from reference TRBV7-2 and TRBJ2-1, is GAGVSQSPSNKVTEKGKDVELRCDPISGHTALYWYRQSLGQGLEFLIYFQGNSAPDKSGLPSDRFSAERTGGSVSTLTIQRTQQEDSAVYLCASSLEAVFSSYNEQFFGPGTRLTVL.

This chain links TRBV7-9 with TRBJ2-6, with 11 bases lining up with TRBD2. J gave up 0 bases and V 5 bases, and 6 bases lay outside the gene matches. The CDR3 covers 18 residues. Germline CDR1 reads SEHNR; CDR2 reads FQNEAQ (reference sequence). CDR3 in DNA: TGTGCCAGCAGCCCGAGACTAGCGGGGTTCTCTGGGGCCAACGTCCTGACTTTC. Translation gives CASSPRLAGFSGANVLTF.

The chain is built from TRBV6-5 and TRBJ2-4; the match to TRBD1 covers 7 bases. Per the germline V gene, CDR1 is MNHEY and CDR2 is SVGAGI. The length of the CDR3 is 15 residues. After removal of 7 bases from V and 0 bases from J, the junction contained 6 bases not matched to a gene. Here the CDR3 DNA reads TGTGCCAGCACCGGACAGGTCCTAGCCAAAAACATTCAGTACTTC. Translated, it gives CASTGQVLAKNIQYF.

The rearrangement uses TRBV28 and TRBJ2-7; 7 bases line up with TRBD1. The CDR3 is made up of 16 amino acids. J lost 0 bases, V lost 2 bases, and 7 bases had no gene match. The germline V gene has CDR1 MDHEN and CDR2 SYDVKM. CDR3 bases: TGTGCCAGCAGTTTAGAACTGGACAGGCGCTCCTACGAGCAGTACTTC. Residues: CASSLELDRRSYEQYF.

This chain uses TRBV7-6 with TRBJ2-3; D remains unclear. Germline CDR1 SGHVS, CDR2 FNYEAQ. The CDR3 sequence is 14 residues long. V was trimmed by 1 base and J by 3 bases, leaving 8 bases between them. CDR3: CASSLEGFTDTQYF. The DNA for the CDR3 is TGTGCCAGCAGCTTAGAAGGTTTTACAGATACGCAGTATTTT.

The chain recombines TRBV7-9 with TRBJ2-6, with TRBD2 matching 13 bases. V lost 7 bases and J lost 0; bases outside the gene matches: 3. Germline CDR1 and CDR2: SEHNR and FQNEAQ (reference sequence). The length of the CDR3 is 17 residues. The CDR3 coding sequence is TGTGCCAGCATAGGGACTAGCGGGAACTCTGGGGCCAACGTCCTGACTTTC. It codes for CASIGTSGNSGANVLTF.

This clone came up once. The chain carries TRBV28 and TRBJ1-5; D not resolved. The V gene lost 6 bases and the J gene lost 3 bases, with 15 bases spanning the gap. The CDR3 spans 15 residues. Germline loops: CDR1 MDHEN, CDR2 SYDVKM. The chain's CDR3 is CASRGDTGYNQPQHF. The CDR3 DNA reads as TGTGCCAGCAGAGGCGACACGGGTTACAATCAGCCCCAGCATTTT.

This chain links TRBV27 with TRBJ2-7; D tentatively fits TRBD1 or TRBD2 (6 bases each). Germline CDR1 and CDR2: MNHEY and SMNVEV (reference sequence). The CDR3 runs 15 residues. Trimming took off 4 bases at V and 0 bases at J, with 13 bases between the two ends. The CDR3 sequence is CASSSRGASSYEQYF. CDR3 coding DNA: TGTGCCAGCAGTTCTAGGGGGGCGAGCTCCTACGAGCAGTACTTC.

The chain employs TRBV9 and TRBJ2-1; 13 positions agree with TRBD2. J gave up 8 bases and V 3 bases, and 8 bases lay outside the gene matches. CDR1 and CDR2 from the germline V gene are SGDLS and YYNGEE. There are 16 residues in the CDR3. CDR3 residues: CASSAFGTSGKDEQFF. The CDR3 DNA is TGTGCCAGCAGCGCCTTCGGGACTAGCGGGAAGGATGAGCAGTTCTTC.

In nucleotides, the CDR3 is TGTGCCAGCAGTTTTTGGAAAGGGTACTACGAGCAGTACTTC. Translation gives CASSFWKGYYEQYF. This sequence joins TRBV28 and TRBJ2-7, with D hard to call. Germline loops: CDR1 MDHEN, CDR2 SYDVKM. This CDR3 spans 14 amino acids. The germline V and J ends were trimmed by 3 bases and 3 bases, with 12 bases remaining between them.

This clone occurred once. This rearrangement joins TRBV5-1 to TRBJ2-7; TRBD1 is a possible D gene (5 bases). Looked up from germline, CDR1 is SGHRS and CDR2 is YFSETQ. Trimming took 2 bases from V and 0 from J, leaving 12 bases between them. The CDR3 has 15 amino acids. This CDR3 is CASSFGASSSYEQYF. Written as DNA, the CDR3 is TGCGCCAGCAGCTTTGGGGCGTCCAGCTCCTACGAGCAGTACTTC.

The chain carries TRBV5-5 and TRBJ1-1; D unclear. Deletions cut 0 bases from V and 1 base from J, with 4 bases between. The CDR3 length is 13 residues. Germline CDR1 is SGHKS and CDR2 is YYEKEE (reference sequence). The CDR3 reads CASSLAENTEAFF. Here the CDR3 DNA reads TGTGCCAGCAGCTTGGCTGAGAACACTGAAGCTTTCTTT.

This CDR3 reads CASSEIKGDSQETQYF. CDR3 sequence (DNA): TGCGCCAGCAGTGAGATAAAAGGGGACAGTCAAGAGACCCAGTACTTC. V usage is TRBV10-1 and J usage is TRBJ2-5; the match to TRBD1 covers 7 bases. Germline V gives CDR1 WNHNN, CDR2 SYGVQD (reference sequence). The V gene end was trimmed by 2 bases and the J gene end by 2 bases; junction bases not matched to a gene: 8. This CDR3 is 16 amino acids long.

This clone occurred once. The DNA of the CDR3 is TGTGCCAGCAGCTCTCGGACAGTCCGTGACTACACCTTC. As protein: CASSSRTVRDYTF. The rearrangement uses TRBV7-9 and TRBJ1-2; TRBD1 is a possible D gene (6 bases). With 4 bases removed from V and 10 bases from J, the gap between germline ends came to 16 bases. The CDR3 consists of 13 residues. From germline, CDR1 is SEHNR and CDR2 FQNEAQ (reference sequence).

The chain links TRBV7-9 to TRBJ2-7; D could derive from TRBD1 or TRBD2 (6 bases each). The ends were cut back, 2 bases at V and 2 bases at J, with 13 bases in the middle. CDR3 length: 15 residues. Per the germline V gene, CDR1 is SEHNR and CDR2 is FQNEAQ (reference sequence). Written as DNA, the CDR3 is TGTGCCAGCAGCTTAACCGGGGGCCGTCCCTACGAGCAGTACTTC. Protein product: CASSLTGGRPYEQYF. Using reference TRBV7-9 and TRBJ2-7 for the parts outside the CDR3, the full variable domain is DTGVSQNPRHKITKRGQNVTFRCDPISEHNRLYWYRQTLGQGPEFLTYFQNEAQLEKSRLLSDRFSAERPKGSFSTLEIQRTEQGDSAMYLCASSLTGGRPYEQYFGPGTRLTVT.

V is TRBV28 and J is TRBJ2-5; D may be TRBD1 or TRBD2 (5 bases each). Per germline, CDR1 MDHEN and CDR2 SYDVKM. The V and J ends lost 6 bases and 4 bases respectively, with 18 bases between them. The CDR3 is made up of 15 amino acids. The CDR3 sequence: CASRSGTIGGETQYF. The CDR3 DNA sequence: TGTGCCAGCAGATCCGGGACCATTGGGGGAGAGACCCAGTACTTC.

The chain joins TRBV7-9 to TRBJ2-7; D remains ambiguous. This CDR3 has 12 residues. With 5 bases removed from V and 9 bases from J, the gap between germline ends came to 14 bases. CDR1 is SEHNR and CDR2 is FQNEAQ in the germline V gene (reference sequence). CDR3 in DNA: TGTGCCAGCAGCGGCTCCACTCCGGGGCAGTACTTC. Its protein is CASSGSTPGQYF.

Only a few counts were recorded for this clone. The chain carries TRBV7-6 and TRBJ2-7; perhaps D is TRBD1 or TRBD2 (5 bases each). The CDR3 totals 12 residues. V lost 5 bases and J 4 bases, leaving 9 bases between the germline ends. CDR1 SGHVS and CDR2 FNYEAQ come from the germline V gene. The CDR3 sequence: CASSQGEYEQYF. In DNA, the CDR3 is TGTGCCAGCAGCCAAGGGGAGTACGAGCAGTACTTC.

The V gene is TRBV14, the J gene TRBJ2-7; 7 nucleotides align to TRBD2. The CDR3 runs to 16 residues. The germline V gene has CDR1 SGHDN and CDR2 FVKESK. Trimming took 3 bases from V and 2 from J; bases not matched to a gene: 10. This chain's CDR3 is CASSHGAGSSAYEQYF. DNA for the CDR3: TGTGCCAGCAGCCACGGAGCGGGATCGAGCGCCTACGAGCAGTACTTC.